These 6 T cell receptor beta chains were sequenced from one sample in a study of blood T cell repertoires in COVID-19. Only in-frame clones appear in the TCRdb table, and some are missing; sequencing was by immunoSEQ multiplex PCR. The repertoire holds roughly 380,000 clones, around nine tenths seen once, with 3.9% in the top ten. Sequencing was done on a sample of peripheral blood. Receptors were obtained from a woman in her sixties with COVID-19, enrolled during active disease.

This clone was observed once. The CDR3 DNA is TGCGCCAGCAGCTTTAGCGGGGGCACCACAGATACGCAGTATTTT. Amino acids: CASSFSGGTTDTQYF. The rearrangement joins TRBV5-1 to TRBJ2-3, with 9 bases aligning to TRBD2. Germline trimming cut 2 bases from V and 2 bases from J; bases unmatched to any gene: 3. CDR3 size: 15 residues. Germline V lookup: CDR1 SGHRS, CDR2 YFSETQ. The full variable domain, in which reference TRBV5-1 and TRBJ2-3 provide the parts outside the CDR3, is KAGVTQTPRYLIKTRGQQVTLSCSPISGHRSVSWYQQTPGQGLQFLFEYFSETQRNKGNFPGRFSGRQFSNSRSEMNVSTLELGDSALYLCASSFSGGTTDTQYFGPGTRLTVL.

This chain uses TRBV18 with TRBJ1-1; 7 bases map to TRBD1. Germline V gene lookup returns CDR1 KGHSH and CDR2 LQKENI. The CDR3 length is 16 residues. With 4 bases clipped from V and 3 bases from J, the junction kept 11 bases outside the gene matches. The CDR3 nucleotides are TGTGCCAGCTCACACCCGGGACAGCCTAAGGACACTGAAGCTTTCTTT. Protein: CASSHPGQPKDTEAFF.

Worth noting for this clone: The sample contains more than one DNA sequence encoding this CDR3. V gene TRBV19 combines with J gene TRBJ1-5; D is undetermined. The V end was cut by 0 bases, the J end by 2 bases, with 8 bases between. Looked up from germline, CDR1 is LNHDA and CDR2 is SQIVND (reference sequence). CDR3 length: 15 residues. For the CDR3, the DNA is TGTGCCAGTAGTATAGAGGCTGGGCGCAATCAGCCCCAGCATTTT. This encodes CASSIEAGRNQPQHF.

The J gene is TRBJ2-6, the V gene TRBV3-1 (or the pseudogene TRBV3-2); possible D gene TRBD1, 6 bases. The CDR3 runs 17 residues. V lost 2 bases and J 0 bases, leaving 11 bases between the germline ends. The germline CDR1 and CDR2 sequences are LGHDT and YNNKEL (reference sequence). CDR3 residues: CASSQNRAHSGANVLTF. DNA for the CDR3: TGTGCCAGCAGCCAAAACAGGGCACACTCTGGGGCCAACGTCCTGACTTTC.

The genes are TRBV30 and TRBJ1-4; tentatively, D is TRBD1 (5 bases). Germline V gives CDR1 GTSNPN, CDR2 SVGIG (reference sequence). The CDR3 runs to 13 residues. The germline V and J ends were trimmed by 3 bases and 10 bases, with 15 bases remaining between them. CDR3 DNA: TGTGCCTGGAGAGAATTCGGGGGGGTAAAACTGTTTTTT. Protein sequence: CAWREFGGVKLFF.

This chain joins TRBV5-1 and TRBJ1-2, with D unresolved. Germline V gene sequence: CDR1 SGHRS, CDR2 YFSETQ. V dropped 4 bases and J dropped 3 bases, with 19 bases sitting between them. CDR3 length: 16 amino acids. In nucleotides, the CDR3 is TGCGCCAGCAGCCCCCCCTCGACGGGGTCGGACTATGGCTACACCTTC. This encodes CASSPPSTGSDYGYTF.